One and the same sample provided the 17 T cell receptor beta chains below, sequenced in a study of T cell repertoires in cytomegalovirus infection. TCRdb re-called the reads through MiXCR, storing one row per CDR3 protein. The sample contains roughly 150,000 distinct CDR3 sequences, 23% of which appear only once. Sequencing input: PBMCs. These receptors came from a human donor in good health (CMV status not recorded). Some clones in this sample may be carry-over from other donors' samples.

This clonotype was observed a handful of times. CDR3 sequence (DNA): TGTGCCACCAGTGATTTGGTTTCCGAGCAACGACCCTACAATGAGCAGTTCTTC. Translating gives CATSDLVSEQRPYNEQFF. The rearrangement uses TRBV24-1 and TRBJ2-1; D is ambiguous. Trimming stripped 0 bases from V and 2 bases from J, with 16 bases between. The CDR3 has 18 residues. Germline CDR1 KGHDR, CDR2 SFDVKD.

V usage is TRBV7-3 and J usage is TRBJ1-5, with a tentative D call TRBD1 (5 bases). Trimming took off 2 bases at V and 4 bases at J, with 24 bases between the two ends. The CDR3 sequence is 19 residues long. CDR1 and CDR2 (germline): SGHTA, FQGTGA. CDR3 sequence (DNA): TGTGCCAGCAGCTTATTGAAGGCTAGGTCCTACAGGACTAATCAGCCCCAGCATTTT. Residues: CASSLLKARSYRTNQPQHF.

The chain uses TRBV20-1 and TRBJ2-1; 11 bases fit TRBD2. The CDR3 is 15 residues long. V was clipped by 2 bases and J by 8 bases; unmatched bases: 8. Germline lookup yields CDR1 DFQATT and CDR2 SNEGSKA (reference sequence). Here the CDR3 reads CSARRLAGGRDEQFF. The CDR3 coding sequence is TGCAGTGCTAGAAGGCTAGCGGGGGGTAGAGATGAGCAGTTCTTC.

This clonotype was counted at least ten times. The CDR3: CASSYTGGTDTQYF. CDR3 coding DNA: TGTGCCAGCAGCTATACGGGGGGCACAGATACGCAGTATTTT. This sequence joins TRBV7-2 and TRBJ2-3, with a weak D call TRBD2 (6 bases). The CDR3 is made up of 14 amino acids. CDR1 and CDR2 (germline): SGHTA, FQGNSA. V was clipped by 4 bases and J by 1 base, with 9 bases between them. The variable domain in full, completed from reference TRBV7-2 and TRBJ2-3, reads GAGVSQSPSNKVTEKGKDVELRCDPISGHTALYWYRQSLGQGLEFLIYFQGNSAPDKSGLPSDRFSAERTGGSVSTLTIQRTQQEDSAVYLCASSYTGGTDTQYFGPGTRLTVL.

V usage is TRBV28 and J usage is TRBJ2-7; 8 bases map to TRBD2. The CDR3 extends over 13 amino acids. The V and J ends lost 5 bases and 5 bases, in that order; junction bases with no gene match: 5. The germline gives CDR1 MDHEN, CDR2 SYDVKM. The CDR3 is CASSPGGGNEQYF. The DNA for the CDR3 is TGTGCCAGCAGTCCCGGGGGGGGTAACGAGCAGTACTTC.

V gene TRBV6-5 combines with J gene TRBJ1-1; maybe TRBD1 (5 bases). The CDR3 runs 16 residues. Germline V gene sequence: CDR1 MNHEY, CDR2 SVGAGI. V dropped 4 bases and J dropped 4 bases, with 19 bases sitting between them. Here the CDR3 reads CASSCPLAGSGTEAFF. The CDR3 nucleotides read TGTGCCAGCAGTTGCCCCTTAGCAGGGAGCGGCACTGAAGCTTTCTTT.

The chain employs TRBV5-6 and TRBJ1-1, with TRBD1 identical over 9 bases. V shed 4 bases, J shed 5 bases, and the junction held 6 bases outside the gene matches. The CDR3 has 14 amino acids. CDR1 is SGHDT and CDR2 is YYEEEE in the germline V gene. The CDR3 loop reads CASSLGQGTTEAFF. The CDR3 DNA follows: TGTGCCAGCAGCCTAGGACAGGGGACAACTGAAGCTTTCTTT.

The chain recombines TRBV6-2 or TRBV6-3 with TRBJ1-1, with D perhaps TRBD1 (6 bases). Germline CDR1 is MNHEY and CDR2 is SVGEGT. This CDR3 is built from 14 residues. V was pared by 7 bases and J by 0 bases, with 12 bases between. DNA of the CDR3: TGTGCCAGCACCCCCGGGACATTGAACACTGAAGCTTTCTTT. Protein sequence: CASTPGTLNTEAFF.

This clonotype was picked up a small number of times. V gene TRBV4-1 combines with J gene TRBJ1-1; 11 bases map to TRBD1. Germline CDR1 is MGHRA and CDR2 is YSYEKL. The CDR3 is 15 residues long. With 3 bases clipped from V and 5 bases from J, the junction kept 5 bases outside the gene matches. The CDR3 bases are TGCGCCAGCAGCCATCTGGACAGGGGGCAGACTGAAGCTTTCTTT. It codes for CASSHLDRGQTEAFF.

This clonotype was counted ten times or more. This chain uses TRBV4-1 with TRBJ1-3; D is uncertain. The germline gives CDR1 MGHRA, CDR2 YSYEKL. This CDR3 has 16 amino acids. Trimming removed 0 bases at V and 0 bases at J, with 9 bases between. The CDR3 sequence is CASSQEGGSSGNTIYF. The CDR3 DNA reads as TGCGCCAGCAGCCAAGAAGGCGGATCCTCTGGAAACACCATATATTTT.

This clonotype turned up a few times. V is TRBV7-9 and J is TRBJ2-1, with 11 bases lining up with TRBD2. V lost 4 bases to trimming and J lost 4 bases; unmatched junction nucleotides: 6. The CDR3 totals 16 residues. Germline CDR1 and CDR2: SEHNR and FQNEAQ (reference sequence). The chain's CDR3 is CASSSLAGGQYNEQFF. The CDR3, as DNA: TGTGCCAGCAGCTCGTTAGCGGGGGGGCAGTACAATGAGCAGTTCTTC.

The table lists this clonotype with a few counts. The genes are TRBV20-1 and TRBJ1-5; D remains ambiguous. This CDR3 region has 15 residues. V was trimmed by 0 bases and J by 1 base, leaving 10 bases between them. Germline V lookup: CDR1 DFQATT, CDR2 SNEGSKA (reference sequence). The CDR3 DNA follows: TGCAGTGCTAGAGATCCGGACGGAAGCAATCAGCCCCAGCATTTT. It translates to CSARDPDGSNQPQHF.

The rearrangement joins TRBV30 to TRBJ2-7, with D unclear. Germline V gene sequence: CDR1 GTSNPN, CDR2 SVGIG (reference sequence). V lost 5 bases and J lost 1, with 9 bases in between. The CDR3 runs to 12 residues. The CDR3, as DNA: TGTGCCTGGCCGGACCCTTCCTACGAGCAGTACTTC. Translating gives CAWPDPSYEQYF.

J is TRBJ2-2 and V is TRBV11-2, with D unresolved. CDR3 size: 15 residues. Per the germline V gene, CDR1 is SGHAT and CDR2 is FQNNGV. V lost 0 bases, J lost 4 bases, and 9 bases lay in between. The CDR3 bases are TGTGCCAGCAGCTTAGATGGGTGGAGCACCGGGGAGCTGTTTTTT. It is translated as CASSLDGWSTGELFF.

The chain is built from TRBV7-6 and TRBJ2-3; D is unresolved. V lost 1 base and J 2 bases, leaving 16 bases between the germline ends. The germline V gene encodes CDR1 SGHVS and CDR2 FNYEAQ. The CDR3 is 17 amino acids. The CDR3 spells CASSLEDWGRVTDTQYF. CDR3 nucleotides: TGTGCCAGCAGCTTAGAAGATTGGGGAAGGGTCACAGATACGCAGTATTTT.

Many counts were recorded for this clonotype. This chain links TRBV7-2 with TRBJ2-3, with D possibly being TRBD1 (5 bases). The V and J ends lost 5 bases and 1 base respectively, with 10 bases between them. From germline, CDR1 is SGHTA and CDR2 FQGNSA. This CDR3 contains 14 residues. The CDR3: CASSPSTGTDTQYF. DNA of the CDR3: TGTGCCAGCAGCCCCTCGACAGGCACAGATACGCAGTATTTT. The variable domain in full, completed from reference TRBV7-2 and TRBJ2-3, reads GAGVSQSPSNKVTEKGKDVELRCDPISGHTALYWYRQSLGQGLEFLIYFQGNSAPDKSGLPSDRFSAERTGGSVSTLTIQRTQQEDSAVYLCASSPSTGTDTQYFGPGTRLTVL.

This chain connects TRBV5-1 to TRBJ2-3; D remains unclear. Germline lookup yields CDR1 SGHRS and CDR2 YFSETQ. Trimming took off 2 bases at V and 0 bases at J, with 10 bases between the two ends. This CDR3 contains 15 residues. The CDR3 DNA is TGCGCCAGCAGCTTACGGGTCGGGAGCACAGATACGCAGTATTTT. Translated, it gives CASSLRVGSTDTQYF.